Each of the 23 T cell receptor beta chains below was sequenced from the same sample in a study of blood T cell repertoires in COVID-19 (dated by TCRdb to the early 2020s). Libraries came from the immunoSEQ multiplex PCR assay. Here the immuneACCESS table is served through TCRdb, limited to in-frame sequences with V and J called. Missing clones are a known gap in these copies; in checked studies unresolved V genes cover under half, and the rest lacks a known reason. Counted in this sample were 150,000 to 200,000 clones; 70% to 85% of them appeared once. The ten top clones hold 5.2% of the sample. The sample comprised PBMCs or T cells enriched from blood (not recorded which). Receptor source: a woman aged 60 to 75 with acute COVID-19.

J is TRBJ2-3 and V is TRBV18; 11 bases agree with TRBD1. This CDR3 has 15 amino acids. Germline V gene sequence: CDR1 KGHSH, CDR2 LQKENI. Unmatched junction bases numbered 5, after V lost 3 bases and J lost 6 bases. The CDR3 sequence: CASSPPGQGVDTQYF. CDR3 DNA sequence: TGTGCCAGCTCACCCCCGGGACAGGGGGTTGATACGCAGTATTTT.

This clone occurred once. The V gene is TRBV2, the J gene TRBJ2-2; 7 bases match TRBD1. Losses at the gene ends were 1 base for V and 5 bases for J; bases not matched to a gene: 4. CDR1 is SNHLY and CDR2 is FYNNEI in the germline V gene. The CDR3 spans 15 residues. This CDR3 is CASSEDDRATGELFF. CDR3 DNA: TGTGCCAGCAGTGAAGACGACAGGGCGACCGGGGAGCTGTTTTTT.

V usage is TRBV6-2 or TRBV6-3 and J usage is TRBJ2-3; 10 nucleotides line up with TRBD2. Trimming removed 6 bases from V and 4 bases from J; junction bases left unmatched: 13. This CDR3 comprises 17 residues. Germline CDR1 is MNHEY and CDR2 is SVGEGT. This chain's CDR3 is CASSSLELAGLADTQYF. In DNA form, the CDR3 reads TGTGCCAGCAGCTCGCTTGAACTAGCGGGATTAGCAGATACGCAGTATTTT.

This clone was counted a single time. The CDR3 DNA follows: TGTGCCAGCAGCCAAGCTCTAAGACTAGCACCCGATACGCAGTATTTT. Translated, it gives CASSQALRLAPDTQYF. This chain uses TRBV3-1 (or the pseudogene TRBV3-2) with TRBJ2-3; TRBD2 aligns across 7 bases. In germline, CDR1 is LGHDT, CDR2 YNNKEL (reference sequence). V shed 1 base and J 6 bases; nucleotides not matched to a gene: 10. This CDR3 is built from 16 residues.

This clone showed up just a few times. This chain links TRBV7-9 with TRBJ2-1; 9 bases are shared with TRBD1. Trimming cost V 4 bases and J 4 bases; bases outside gene matches: 5. From germline, CDR1 is SEHNR and CDR2 FQNEAQ (reference sequence). The CDR3 is 15 amino acids. The CDR3 sequence is CASSYRDRVYNEQFF. Written as DNA, the CDR3 is TGTGCCAGCAGCTACCGGGACAGGGTGTACAATGAGCAGTTCTTC.

This clone was picked up one time. The chain joins TRBV20-1 to TRBJ1-4, with D possibly being TRBD1 (5 bases). The CDR3 totals 11 residues. V was shortened by 5 bases and J by 15 bases, with 16 bases between the two germline ends. Germline CDR1 DFQATT, CDR2 SNEGSKA (reference sequence). This chain's CDR3 is CSALMGGMVFF. DNA for the CDR3: TGCAGTGCTCTGATGGGGGGGATGGTGTTTTTT.

The genes are TRBV9 and TRBJ1-2, with D maybe TRBD1 (6 bases). Trimming shortened V by 1 base and J by 0 bases, and 10 bases separated the two germline ends. Germline V CDR1 and CDR2: SGDLS, YYNGEE. This CDR3 has 15 residues. The CDR3 DNA follows: TGTGCCAGCAGCGTATCAGGGGTGACTAACTATGGCTACACCTTC. The encoded protein is CASSVSGVTNYGYTF.

V is TRBV14 and J is TRBJ1-2; TRBD1 is a possible D gene (6 bases). In germline, CDR1 is SGHDN, CDR2 FVKESK. Trimming cost V 0 bases and J 3 bases, with 20 bases left between them. The CDR3 has 18 amino acids. The CDR3 nucleotides read TGTGCCAGCAGCCAAGATAGACGGGACAATCTTCCGGACTATGGCTACACCTTC. Translated, it gives CASSQDRRDNLPDYGYTF.

The rearrangement joins TRBV29-1 to TRBJ2-7; 11 nucleotides match TRBD1. This CDR3 contains 14 residues. V gave up 7 bases and J gave up 3 bases; unmatched junction bases: 8. CDR1 is SQVTM and CDR2 is ANQGSEA in the germline V gene. CDR3 nucleotide sequence: TGCAGCGCGCGCTCCGGGACAGGGGGCTACGAGCAGTACTTC. It encodes CSARSGTGGYEQYF.

The V gene is TRBV10-3, the J gene TRBJ1-2; maybe TRBD1 (5 bases). The V gene's germline CDR1 is ENHRY and CDR2 SYGVKD. The V gene lost 4 bases and the J gene lost 7 bases, with 16 bases spanning the gap. The CDR3 is made up of 14 amino acids. CDR3 nucleotide sequence: TGTGCCATCAGTGTCGTGTGGGGGGTTTTTGGCTACACCTTC. Its protein product is CAISVVWGVFGYTF.

The chain joins TRBV19 to TRBJ2-2, with D unresolved. Germline V CDR1 and CDR2: LNHDA, SQIVND (reference sequence). There are 19 residues in the CDR3. V lost 0 bases and J lost 1, with 18 bases in between. The CDR3 loop is CASSIDMAGLDGNTGELFF. CDR3 nucleotides: TGTGCCAGTAGTATAGATATGGCAGGCCTTGATGGGAACACCGGGGAGCTGTTTTTT.

V and J are TRBV19 and TRBJ2-3; TRBD2 matches 8 bases. The CDR3 is made up of 15 amino acids. Germline CDR1 is LNHDA and CDR2 is SQIVND (reference sequence). This chain's CDR3 is CASRTGSGMWDTQYF. The CDR3 DNA sequence: TGTGCGTCGCGGACGGGTAGCGGGATGTGGGATACGCAGTATTTT.

The CDR3 nucleotides read TGTGCCAGCAGCCTTAGAGGGGGCTCAAACACCGGGGAGCTGTTTTTT. Protein product: CASSLRGGSNTGELFF. The rearrangement links TRBV7-8 to TRBJ2-2; 7 nucleotides match TRBD1. CDR1 is SGHVS and CDR2 is FQNEAQ in the germline V gene. The V segment lost 5 bases and the J segment 2 bases; nucleotides outside the gene matches: 8. This CDR3 is 16 amino acids long. Drawing the rest from reference TRBV7-8 and TRBJ2-2, the complete variable domain is GAGVSQSPRYKVAKRGQDVALRCDPISGHVSLFWYQQALGQGPEFLTYFQNEAQLDKSGLPSDRFFAERPEGSVSTLKIQRTQQEDSAVYLCASSLRGGSNTGELFFGEGSRLTVL.

This chain uses TRBV24-1 with TRBJ2-1; 7 bases line up with TRBD2. V lost 7 bases to trimming and J lost 0 bases; unmatched junction nucleotides: 2. CDR3 length: 14 residues. In germline, CDR1 is KGHDR, CDR2 SFDVKD. The CDR3 protein is CATRSGVSYNEQFF. DNA for the CDR3: TGTGCCACCAGAAGCGGGGTCTCCTACAATGAGCAGTTCTTC.

The rearrangement uses TRBV2 and TRBJ2-7, with 7 bases identical to TRBD2. V gave up 3 bases and J gave up 0 bases; unmatched junction bases: 5. Germline CDR1 and CDR2: SNHLY and FYNNEI. This CDR3 has 15 residues. In DNA, the CDR3 is TGTGCCAGCAGTGAGGGTAGCGGGCGCTCCTACGAGCAGTACTTC. Amino acid sequence: CASSEGSGRSYEQYF. Drawing the rest from reference TRBV2 and TRBJ2-7, the complete variable domain is EPEVTQTPSHQVTQMGQEVILRCVPISNHLYFYWYRQILGQKVEFLVSFYNNEISEKSEIFDDQFSVERPDGSNFTLKIRSTKLEDSAMYFCASSEGSGRSYEQYFGPGTRLTVT.

This clone came up a few times. CDR3 nucleotide sequence: TGTGCCAGCTCACCATCAGGCGGGGATCGACTCACTGAAGCTTTCTTT. Residues: CASSPSGGDRLTEAFF. This sequence joins TRBV18 and TRBJ1-1; D call uncertain. Trimming took off 2 bases at V and 4 bases at J, with 17 bases between the two ends. Germline loops: CDR1 KGHSH, CDR2 LQKENI. CDR3 size: 16 residues.

The chain has TRBV10-3 and TRBJ2-7; possible D gene TRBD1, 5 bases. Looked up from germline, CDR1 is ENHRY and CDR2 is SYGVKD. V was cut by 6 bases and J by 3 bases, with 6 bases left in between. CDR3 length equals 11 residues. In DNA form, the CDR3 reads TGTGCCATCAGGGGGCTCTACGAGCAGTACTTC. Its protein product is CAIRGLYEQYF.

This chain connects TRBV5-1 to TRBJ2-5; TRBD2 matches at 14 bases. Per the germline V gene, CDR1 is SGHRS and CDR2 is YFSETQ. V gave up 4 bases and J gave up 5 bases; unmatched junction bases: 10. CDR3 length equals 17 residues. The CDR3 loop is CASSQGLAGDGEETQYF. The CDR3 nucleotides are TGCGCCAGCAGCCAGGGACTAGCGGGGGATGGGGAGGAGACCCAGTACTTC.

This sequence joins TRBV18 and TRBJ2-3; 8 nucleotides line up with TRBD2. The germline CDR1 and CDR2 sequences are KGHSH and LQKENI. This CDR3 region has 18 residues. Trimming at V came to 2 bases and at J to 1 base, leaving 11 bases not matched to a gene. The CDR3: CASSPSLGLRGGTDTQYF. Here the CDR3 DNA reads TGTGCCAGCTCACCATCTTTAGGGCTGCGGGGGGGCACAGATACGCAGTATTTT.

This chain links TRBV3-1 (or the pseudogene TRBV3-2) with TRBJ2-1, with 12 nucleotides matching TRBD2. The CDR3 runs 17 residues. Germline CDR1 reads LGHDT; CDR2 reads YNNKEL (reference sequence). Trimming at V came to 4 bases and at J to 1 base, leaving 5 bases not matched to a gene. This chain's CDR3 is CASSPSLAGGSYNEQFF. The CDR3 bases are TGTGCCAGCAGCCCGAGCCTAGCGGGGGGGTCCTACAATGAGCAGTTCTTC.

The chain carries TRBV29-1 and TRBJ1-2; D is possibly TRBD1 (6 bases). The CDR3 runs to 15 residues. Trimming removed 4 bases at V and 4 bases at J, with 19 bases between. Germline CDR1 reads SQVTM; CDR2 reads ANQGSEA. The CDR3 spells CSVVEVRGLGYGYTF. The CDR3 DNA sequence: TGCAGCGTTGTGGAAGTGAGGGGGTTAGGCTATGGCTACACCTTC.

The rearrangement uses TRBV5-4 and TRBJ1-1; 7 positions agree with TRBD1. Germline V CDR1 and CDR2: SGHNT, YYREEE (reference sequence). J gave up 6 bases and V 1 base, and 6 bases lay outside the gene matches. This CDR3 comprises 14 residues. As DNA, the CDR3 is TGTGCCAGCAGCTTGACAGGGGAGATGGCTGAAGCTTTCTTT. Amino acid sequence: CASSLTGEMAEAFF. Filled out from reference TRBV5-4 and TRBJ1-1, the complete variable domain reads ETGVTQSPTHLIKTRGQQVTLRCSSQSGHNTVSWYQQALGQGPQFIFQYYREEENGRGNFPPRFSGLQFPNYSSELNVNALELDDSALYLCASSLTGEMAEAFFGQGTRLTVV.

V and J are TRBV18 and TRBJ1-1, with 11 bases that match TRBD1. The CDR3 is 15 amino acids. Trimming removed 3 bases from V and 4 bases from J; junction bases left unmatched: 4. Germline CDR1 reads KGHSH; CDR2 reads LQKENI. The CDR3: CASSPAGTGGTEAFF. The CDR3 DNA follows: TGTGCCAGCTCACCGGCCGGGACAGGGGGCACTGAAGCTTTCTTT. Full variable domain (missing parts from reference TRBV18 and TRBJ1-1): NAGVMQNPRHLVRRRGQEARLRCSPMKGHSHVYWYRQLPEEGLKFMVYLQKENIIDESGMPKERFSAEFPKEGPSILRIQQVVRGDSAAYFCASSPAGTGGTEAFFGQGTRLTVV.